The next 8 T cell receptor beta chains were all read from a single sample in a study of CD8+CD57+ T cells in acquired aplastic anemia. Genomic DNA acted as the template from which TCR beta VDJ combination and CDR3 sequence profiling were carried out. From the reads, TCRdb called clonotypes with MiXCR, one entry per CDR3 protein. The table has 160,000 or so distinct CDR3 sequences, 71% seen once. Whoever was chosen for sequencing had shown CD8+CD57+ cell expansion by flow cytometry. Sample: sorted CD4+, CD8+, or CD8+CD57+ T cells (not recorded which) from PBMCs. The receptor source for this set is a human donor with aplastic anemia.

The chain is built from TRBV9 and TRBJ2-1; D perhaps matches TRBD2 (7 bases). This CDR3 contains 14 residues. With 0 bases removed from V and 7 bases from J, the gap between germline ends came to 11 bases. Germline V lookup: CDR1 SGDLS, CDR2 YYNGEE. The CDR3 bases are TGTGCCAGCAGCGTAGAAGGGGGGGTGAATGAGCAGTTCTTC. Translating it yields CASSVEGGVNEQFF.

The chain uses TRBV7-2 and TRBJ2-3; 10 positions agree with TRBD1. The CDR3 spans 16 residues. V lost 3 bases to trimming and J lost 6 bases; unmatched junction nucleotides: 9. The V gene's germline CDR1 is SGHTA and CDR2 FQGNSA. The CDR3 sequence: CASSFGPGQGIDTQYF. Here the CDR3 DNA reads TGTGCCAGCAGCTTCGGTCCGGGACAGGGGATTGATACGCAGTATTTT. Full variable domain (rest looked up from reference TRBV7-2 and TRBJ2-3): GAGVSQSPSNKVTEKGKDVELRCDPISGHTALYWYRQSLGQGLEFLIYFQGNSAPDKSGLPSDRFSAERTGGSVSTLTIQRTQQEDSAVYLCASSFGPGQGIDTQYFGPGTRLTVL.

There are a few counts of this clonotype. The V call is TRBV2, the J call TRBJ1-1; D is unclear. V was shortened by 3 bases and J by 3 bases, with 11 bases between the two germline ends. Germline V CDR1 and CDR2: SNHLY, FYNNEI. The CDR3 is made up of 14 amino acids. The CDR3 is CASSDVVGHTEAFF. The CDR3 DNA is TGTGCCAGCAGTGATGTGGTAGGCCACACTGAAGCTTTCTTT. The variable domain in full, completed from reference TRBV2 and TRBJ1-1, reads EPEVTQTPSHQVTQMGQEVILRCVPISNHLYFYWYRQILGQKVEFLVSFYNNEISEKSEIFDDQFSVERPDGSNFTLKIRSTKLEDSAMYFCASSDVVGHTEAFFGQGTRLTVV.

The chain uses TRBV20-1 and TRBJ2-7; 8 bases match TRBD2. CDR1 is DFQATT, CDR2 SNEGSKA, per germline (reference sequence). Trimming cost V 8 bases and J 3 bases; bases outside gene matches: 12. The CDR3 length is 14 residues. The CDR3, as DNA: TGCAGTACAGAGTCCAGCGGGAGCGGCTACGAGCAGTACTTC. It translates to CSTESSGSGYEQYF.

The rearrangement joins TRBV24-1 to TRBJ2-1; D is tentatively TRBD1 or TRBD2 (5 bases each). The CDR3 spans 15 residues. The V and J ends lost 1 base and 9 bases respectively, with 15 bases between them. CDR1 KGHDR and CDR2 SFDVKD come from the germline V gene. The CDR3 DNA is TGTGCCACCAGTGATTTTCAATCGGGACGGGGTGAGCAGTTCTTC. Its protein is CATSDFQSGRGEQFF.

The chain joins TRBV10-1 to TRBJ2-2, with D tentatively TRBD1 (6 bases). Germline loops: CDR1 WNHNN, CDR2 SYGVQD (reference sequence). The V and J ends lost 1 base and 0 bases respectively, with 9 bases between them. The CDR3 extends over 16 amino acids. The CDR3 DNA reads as TGCGCCAGCAGTGAGTTCGGGACAACGAACACCGGGGAGCTGTTTTTT. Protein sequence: CASSEFGTTNTGELFF.

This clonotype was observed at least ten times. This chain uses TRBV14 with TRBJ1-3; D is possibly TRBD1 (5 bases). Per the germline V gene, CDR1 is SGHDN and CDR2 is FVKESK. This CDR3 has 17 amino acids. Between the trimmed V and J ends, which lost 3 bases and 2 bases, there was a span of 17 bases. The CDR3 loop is CASSHGGLRVTGNTIYF. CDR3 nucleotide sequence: TGTGCCAGCAGCCACGGGGGTTTGAGGGTTACTGGAAACACCATATATTTT. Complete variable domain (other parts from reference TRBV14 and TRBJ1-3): EAGVTQFPSHSVIEKGQTVTLRCDPISGHDNLYWYRRVMGKEIKFLLHFVKESKQDESGMPNNRFLAERTGGTYSTLKVQPAELEDSGVYFCASSHGGLRVTGNTIYFGEGSWLTVV.

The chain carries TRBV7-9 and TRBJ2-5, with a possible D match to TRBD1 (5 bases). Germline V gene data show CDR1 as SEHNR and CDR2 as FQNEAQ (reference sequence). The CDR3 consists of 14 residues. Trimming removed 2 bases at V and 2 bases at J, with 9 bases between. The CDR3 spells CASSLTGFQETQYF. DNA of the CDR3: TGTGCCAGCAGCTTAACAGGTTTTCAAGAGACCCAGTACTTC.